This passage covers 30 T cell receptor beta chains from one sample sequenced in a study of blood T cell repertoires in COVID-19. This table comes from immunoSEQ multiplex PCR, and its TCRdb copy is limited to in-frame clones, with some not included. The data show about 60,000 clones, roughly 79% seen once. Sequencing was carried out using peripheral blood. The receptors were gathered from a man aged 55 to 69 with acute or convalescent COVID-19.

This clone has more than one count but fewer than ten. The chain combines TRBV28 with TRBJ1-2, with D perhaps TRBD1 (5 bases). The germline gives CDR1 MDHEN, CDR2 SYDVKM. With 6 bases removed from V and 3 bases from J, the gap between germline ends came to 17 bases. The CDR3 is 15 residues long. The CDR3 sequence: CASRPVLAGHYGYTF. DNA of the CDR3: TGTGCCAGCAGGCCAGTTCTGGCAGGGCACTATGGCTACACCTTC.

The chain has TRBV24-1 and TRBJ1-3; 7 positions agree with TRBD1. V dropped 4 bases and J dropped 1; count of bases not matched to a gene: 3. Germline lookup yields CDR1 KGHDR and CDR2 SFDVKD. The CDR3 covers 15 residues. The DNA of the CDR3 is TGTGCCACCAGTGACTCCAGGGGGTCTGGAAACACCATATATTTT. Translation: CATSDSRGSGNTIYF.

CDR3 amino acids: CASSEALGLAGGDTGELFF. In DNA, the CDR3 is TGTGCCAGCAGTGAAGCGCTTGGGCTAGCGGGGGGGGACACCGGGGAGCTGTTTTTT. The chain uses TRBV2 and TRBJ2-2; 12 nucleotides agree with TRBD2. Germline V gene data show CDR1 as SNHLY and CDR2 as FYNNEI. After removal of 0 bases from V and 3 bases from J, the junction contained 8 bases not matched to a gene. The CDR3 totals 19 residues.

The J gene is TRBJ2-7, the V gene TRBV6-1; maybe TRBD2 (5 bases). CDR1 is MNHNS and CDR2 is SASEGT in the germline V gene. The V end lost 6 bases, the J end lost 5 bases, and 17 bases lay between the germline ends. The length of the CDR3 is 14 residues. CDR3 amino acids: CASRAARTMDEQYF. CDR3 in DNA: TGTGCCAGCAGAGCGGCACGGACCATGGACGAGCAGTACTTC.

V gene TRBV18 combines with J gene TRBJ1-5, with a weak D call TRBD1 (6 bases). Trimming took off 6 bases at V and 7 bases at J, with 13 bases between the two ends. Germline assignment: CDR1 KGHSH and CDR2 LQKENI. The CDR3 has 13 residues. The CDR3 DNA follows: TGTGCCAGCTCGGACAGTCCCATCCAGCCCCAGCATTTT. The encoded protein is CASSDSPIQPQHF.

This clone was seen a few times. The rearrangement uses TRBV14 and TRBJ2-5; no definite D call. The V gene lost 4 bases and the J gene lost 0 bases, with 6 bases spanning the gap. The CDR3 totals 13 residues. The germline V gene has CDR1 SGHDN and CDR2 FVKESK. The CDR3 loop is CASSRTYQETQYF. The DNA for the CDR3 is TGTGCCAGCAGCCGCACATACCAAGAGACCCAGTACTTC. Using reference TRBV14 and TRBJ2-5 for the parts outside the CDR3, the full variable domain is EAGVTQFPSHSVIEKGQTVTLRCDPISGHDNLYWYRRVMGKEIKFLLHFVKESKQDESGMPNNRFLAERTGGTYSTLKVQPAELEDSGVYFCASSRTYQETQYFGPGTRLLVL.

The chain uses TRBV4-1 and TRBJ1-2; D may be TRBD1 (6 bases). This CDR3 is built from 13 residues. Germline V gene lookup returns CDR1 MGHRA and CDR2 YSYEKL. With 5 bases removed from V and 2 bases from J, the gap between germline ends came to 9 bases. The CDR3 loop reads CASSVDRNYGYTF. CDR3 DNA: TGCGCCAGCAGCGTGGACAGAAACTATGGCTACACCTTC.

This chain joins TRBV2 and TRBJ1-5; tentatively, D is TRBD1 (5 bases). The germline V gene has CDR1 SNHLY and CDR2 FYNNEI. Trimming stripped 6 bases from V and 7 bases from J, with 28 bases between. The CDR3 length is 18 residues. DNA for the CDR3: TGTGCCAGCAGCCCGAAATACTTAGGGACTGGGTCGCAACAGCCCCAGCATTTT. This sequence encodes CASSPKYLGTGSQQPQHF.

The J gene is TRBJ2-1, the V gene TRBV7-2; 9 bases align to TRBD1. The CDR3 contains 17 residues. The V segment lost 1 base and the J segment 3 bases; nucleotides outside the gene matches: 7. The V gene's germline CDR1 is SGHTA and CDR2 FQGNSA. CDR3 amino acids: CASSLGLRTGVYNEQFF. The CDR3 nucleotides are TGTGCCAGCAGCTTAGGCCTGCGGACAGGGGTCTACAATGAGCAGTTCTTC.

This chain uses TRBV21-1 with TRBJ2-6; the D call TRBD1 from the table was never checked on the DNA. TRBV21-1 is noted as a pseudogene. The CDR3 contains 20 residues. The CDR3 sequence: CASSKRGRDRGNSGANVLTF. CDR3 sequence (DNA): TGTGCCAGCAGCAAAAGGGGTCGGGACAGGGGTAACTCTGGGGCCAACGTCCTGACTTTC.

The chain has TRBV6-6 and TRBJ2-3; no clear D gene. Germline V gene lookup returns CDR1 MNHNY and CDR2 SVGAGI (reference sequence). The CDR3 is made up of 15 amino acids. The V gene lost 4 bases and the J gene lost 0 bases, with 11 bases spanning the gap. The CDR3 DNA follows: TGTGCCAGCAGTTCCTCCGGGTTTAGCACAGATACGCAGTATTTT. As protein: CASSSSGFSTDTQYF.

The gene calls are TRBV6-5 and TRBJ2-1; 8 nucleotides line up with TRBD1. The CDR3 contains 16 residues. With V trimmed by 2 bases and J by 1 base, 4 bases remained unmatched. Germline V gene data show CDR1 as MNHEY and CDR2 as SVGAGI. The CDR3 DNA reads TGTGCCAGCAGTTACCATCGGACAGGGTCCTACAATGAGCAGTTCTTC. It specifies CASSYHRTGSYNEQFF.

CDR3 protein: CASEGDSYEQYF. CDR3 in DNA: TGTGCCAGCGAAGGGGATTCGTACGAGCAGTACTTC. This chain uses TRBV6-6 with TRBJ2-7; weak D call: TRBD1 (5 bases). Trimming took off 8 bases at V and 4 bases at J, with 12 bases between the two ends. The CDR3 has 12 amino acids. Germline assignment: CDR1 MNHNY and CDR2 SVGAGI (reference sequence).

The chain has TRBV24-1 and TRBJ1-1; 8 positions agree with TRBD1. The CDR3 extends over 20 amino acids. CDR1 is KGHDR, CDR2 SFDVKD, per germline. V lost 2 bases to trimming and J lost 2 bases; unmatched junction nucleotides: 18. The CDR3 region has the DNA TGTGCCACCAGTGATTATGCCAGATGTTGGGCAGGGGGCCATAACACTGAAGCTTTCTTT. This codes for CATSDYARCWAGGHNTEAFF.

The rearrangement joins TRBV5-5 to TRBJ1-6, with D hard to call. The CDR3 contains 16 residues. Per the germline V gene, CDR1 is SGHKS and CDR2 is YYEKEE (reference sequence). V lost 2 bases and J lost 0, with 9 bases in between. The CDR3 DNA follows: TGTGCCAGCAGCTTAACGGCTAGCTCCTATAATTCACCCCTCCACTTT. Translation gives CASSLTASSYNSPLHF.

The chain combines TRBV6-5 with TRBJ1-1, with a tentative D call TRBD1 (5 bases). Germline lookup yields CDR1 MNHEY and CDR2 SVGAGI. The CDR3 runs to 14 residues. V was shortened by 5 bases and J by 1 base, with 11 bases between the two germline ends. CDR3 nucleotides: TGTGCCAGCAGTCAGAATACAGGGAACACTGAAGCTTTCTTT. Translating gives CASSQNTGNTEAFF.

V usage is TRBV5-1 and J usage is TRBJ2-5; 10 bases align to TRBD1. The V gene end was trimmed by 5 bases and the J gene end by 1 base; junction bases not matched to a gene: 23. Germline V gene sequence: CDR1 SGHRS, CDR2 YFSETQ. The CDR3 length is 21 residues. The CDR3 nucleotides read TGCGCCAGCAGTTCCACTACGGGACAGGGGTTCTCAACCCTACGCCAAGAGACCCAGTACTTC. This gives the protein CASSSTTGQGFSTLRQETQYF.

The rearrangement links TRBV6-5 to TRBJ1-2; 8 bases align to TRBD1. V trimming: 6 bases; J trimming: 8 bases; junction bases outside the gene matches: 8. This CDR3 contains 13 residues. Germline V lookup: CDR1 MNHEY, CDR2 SVGAGI. The CDR3 loop is CASRTGQGYGYTF. The CDR3 DNA follows: TGTGCCAGCAGAACCGGACAGGGTTACGGCTACACCTTC.

This chain joins TRBV24-1 and TRBJ2-1, with 11 bases lining up with TRBD1. CDR1 and CDR2 (germline): KGHDR, SFDVKD. The CDR3 is 16 residues long. Unmatched junction bases numbered 6, after V lost 5 bases and J lost 4 bases. The CDR3 loop is CATSAYGTGGYNEQFF. DNA of the CDR3: TGTGCCACCAGTGCTTACGGGACAGGGGGATACAATGAGCAGTTCTTC.

This clone was picked up a small number of times. This rearrangement joins TRBV28 to TRBJ2-7; 7 bases fit TRBD1. The CDR3 covers 14 residues. Germline CDR1 and CDR2: MDHEN and SYDVKM. With 8 bases clipped from V and 0 bases from J, the junction kept 7 bases outside the gene matches. For the CDR3, the DNA is TGTGCCAGCCACCCGGGACAGTTCTCCTACGAGCAGTACTTC. It yields the protein CASHPGQFSYEQYF. The entire variable domain, with the rest obtained from reference TRBV28 and TRBJ2-7, is as follows: DVKVTQSSRYLVKRTGEKVFLECVQDMDHENMFWYRQDPGLGLRLIYFSYDVKMKEKGDIPEGYSVSREKKERFSLILESASTNQTSMYLCASHPGQFSYEQYFGPGTRLTVT.

This clone has only one observation. The chain uses TRBV5-1 and TRBJ2-7; tentatively, D is TRBD2 (6 bases). CDR3 length: 15 amino acids. The germline V gene has CDR1 SGHRS and CDR2 YFSETQ. V was shortened by 0 bases and J by 5 bases, with 15 bases between the two germline ends. The CDR3 loop reads CASSLGGGGTHEQYF. CDR3 bases: TGCGCCAGCAGCTTGGGAGGTGGCGGGACCCACGAGCAGTACTTC. The entire variable domain, with the rest obtained from reference TRBV5-1 and TRBJ2-7, is as follows: KAGVTQTPRYLIKTRGQQVTLSCSPISGHRSVSWYQQTPGQGLQFLFEYFSETQRNKGNFPGRFSGRQFSNSRSEMNVSTLELGDSALYLCASSLGGGGTHEQYFGPGTRLTVT.

This sequence joins TRBV11-2 and TRBJ2-7, with 8 bases aligning to TRBD2. V dropped 4 bases and J dropped 2; count of bases not matched to a gene: 13. Per germline, CDR1 SGHAT and CDR2 FQNNGV. This CDR3 spans 17 amino acids. The CDR3 DNA is TGTGCCAGCAGCTCACCCGTACAGCGGGGGTTTACCTACGAGCAGTACTTC. Residues: CASSSPVQRGFTYEQYF.

The chain links TRBV30 to TRBJ1-1, with TRBD1 identical over 7 bases. This CDR3 is 14 amino acids long. Looked up from germline, CDR1 is GTSNPN and CDR2 is SVGIG (reference sequence). V was pared by 3 bases and J by 0 bases, with 4 bases of the junction left unmatched. In nucleotides, the CDR3 is TGTGCCTGGAGCCGGGACAGCATGAACACTGAAGCTTTCTTT. This translates into CAWSRDSMNTEAFF.

The rearrangement joins TRBV19 to TRBJ1-2, with TRBD1 matching 7 bases. The CDR3 is 14 amino acids. Trimming took 8 bases from V and 6 from J; bases not matched to a gene: 12. The germline V gene has CDR1 LNHDA and CDR2 SQIVND (reference sequence). The DNA for the CDR3 is TGTGCCAGTTCTTACAGGGGCTCGGAGGATGGCTACACCTTC. Protein sequence: CASSYRGSEDGYTF.

The J gene is TRBJ1-2, the V gene TRBV28; 10 nucleotides agree with TRBD1. With V trimmed by 3 bases and J by 6 bases, 4 bases remained unmatched. The CDR3 runs to 14 residues. The germline V gene encodes CDR1 MDHEN and CDR2 SYDVKM. The CDR3, as DNA: TGTGCCAGCAGTTTCGGGGGACAGGGGCATGGCTACACCTTC. It encodes CASSFGGQGHGYTF.

The rearrangement links TRBV10-2 to TRBJ1-5; 7 positions agree with TRBD1. Germline trimming cut 10 bases from V and 1 base from J; bases unmatched to any gene: 13. Germline loops: CDR1 WSHSY, CDR2 SAAADI. This CDR3 comprises 16 residues. Here the CDR3 reads CATGTASLGSNQPQHF. DNA for the CDR3: TGCGCCACCGGGACAGCCTCCTTGGGGAGCAATCAGCCCCAGCATTTT.

This chain joins TRBV19 and TRBJ2-2, with 10 positions matching TRBD2. CDR1 is LNHDA and CDR2 is SQIVND in the germline V gene (reference sequence). This CDR3 contains 14 residues. Trimming took 6 bases from V and 7 from J; bases not matched to a gene: 5. In DNA form, the CDR3 reads TGTGCCAGTAGGAGCGGGGGGGCCGGCGGGGAGCTGTTTTTT. This sequence encodes CASRSGGAGGELFF.

The rearrangement uses TRBV9 and TRBJ2-7; D perhaps matches TRBD1 (6 bases). V was trimmed by 2 bases and J by 0 bases, leaving 12 bases between them. The CDR3 spans 15 residues. Germline CDR1 and CDR2: SGDLS and YYNGEE. CDR3 bases: TGTGCCAGCAGCGTTGGACAGAGCGTCTCCTACGAGCAGTACTTC. Amino acids: CASSVGQSVSYEQYF. Full variable domain (rest looked up from reference TRBV9 and TRBJ2-7): DSGVTQTPKHLITATGQRVTLRCSPRSGDLSVYWYQQSLDQGLQFLIQYYNGEERAKGNILERFSAQQFPDLHSELNLSSLELGDSALYFCASSVGQSVSYEQYFGPGTRLTVT.

This rearrangement joins TRBV13 to TRBJ2-2, with D tentatively TRBD2 (5 bases). The CDR3 covers 13 residues. Germline V gives CDR1 PRHDT, CDR2 FYEKMQ (reference sequence). V lost 8 bases and J 2 bases, leaving 9 bases between the germline ends. CDR3 loop: CASCEGNTGELFF. In DNA, the CDR3 is TGTGCCAGCTGCGAGGGTAACACCGGGGAGCTGTTTTTT.

The chain has TRBV27 and TRBJ1-2; TRBD1 agrees at 9 bases. The J segment lost 4 bases and the V segment lost 5 bases, leaving 2 bases of the junction unmatched. Germline CDR1 and CDR2: MNHEY and SMNVEV (reference sequence). The CDR3 runs 13 residues. In DNA, the CDR3 is TGTGCCAGCAGTCCGGGACAGGGCTATGGCTACACCTTC. Protein sequence: CASSPGQGYGYTF.